The source of this T cell receptor beta chain is a study of T cells in Graves' hyperthyroidism and ophthalmopathy (dated by TCRdb to about 2019). Study-level background: Peripheral blood samples were taken at initial diagnosis, before any treatment was given. Prospective prediction of ophthalmopathy was tested in an independent validation cohort of under 20 hyperthyroidism patients and around 16 patients who later progressed to ophthalmopathy. The paper describes TCR Vbeta CDR3 sequencing of 140 or so peripheral blood samples, made up of some 40 ophthalmopathy patients, roughly 80 hyperthyroidism patients and about 17 progressor patients. Following sampling, methimazole starting at 30 mg daily was given to hyperthyroidism patients, and high-dose intravenous methylprednisolone was given to ophthalmopathy patients. For training and testing, the 100 or so patients in the discovery cohort were randomly divided in a 7:3 ratio. To identify TCR V-J signatures that set the groups apart, the researchers used a discovery cohort of 100 or so patients, made up of approximately 43 with Graves' ophthalmopathy and around 58 with stable Graves' hyperthyroidism. Thyroid tissue and blood T-cell repertoires from six Graves' hyperthyroidism patients were also compared in the study. The research as a whole found: In validation, the model predicted progression to ophthalmopathy a median of roughly six months before onset, with approximately 71% sensitivity and about 72% specificity. Most expanded thyroid clonotypes (frequency above 0.001) were also detected in blood, suggesting blood repertoires may reflect thyroid immune responses. Sample size was not statistically predetermined, and blinding of investigators to group allocation was not performed. A 13 V-J signature model separated ophthalmopathy from stable hyperthyroidism, with around 91% sensitivity and 81% to 82% specificity in cross-validation and 80%/75% in testing.

This clonotype showed up many times. The antigen it recognizes is unknown. Base qualities are missing; no much larger clone stands one base away. The TCR beta CDR3 regions were amplified from RNA transcripts. The TCR CDR3 was subjected to a first round of RT-PCR using the HTBI primer set and the Qiagen OneStep RT-PCR kit. Libraries were constructed in a second round of multiplex PCR, after which size selection and purification were performed. Sequencing of the libraries was done on an Illumina HiSeq2000 using paired-end 100 bp reads. In the paper's pipeline: SOAPnuke was used to process the raw data, removing reads that contained adapters or uncalled bases, had a mean Phred below 15, or lacked an exact match to the constant primer or identifier. High-quality paired reads were merged using COPE v1.2.5, and each unique nucleotide sequence was defined as a clonotype. MiTCR v1.1 was used to align the clonotypes against IMGT TRBV, TRBD and TRBJ reference segments. Analysis was restricted to V-J combinations with a frequency above 0.0001, which covered 98% to 99.2% of repertoires. The TCS score was defined as the ratio of F50 (clonal expansion) to E x V (chaos), calculated using BLOSUM62-based TCRdist between CDR3 peptides within each V-J. Welch's t-statistics and random forest reduced roughly 500 V-J features to under 15, which were used in a naive Bayes classifier (R e1071). TCRdb applied fastp at Q25 and MiXCR to the public reads, then kept only in-frame beta chains. Identical CDR3 proteins give one entry, which carries the most common genes and DNA. The V and J calls and clone size are TCRdb's, not the authors'. The sample has 300,000 to 450,000 distinct CDR3 sequences on record, about 13% of them singletons. The ten largest clonotypes hold less than 25% of the sample.

Hyperthyroidism patients were newly diagnosed, had a disease duration of under 2 months, and were aged 18 to 65 years. Patients with uncontrolled infections, other autoimmune diseases, pregnancy or lactation were excluded. Clinical symptoms, serum thyroxine and TRAb, thyroid ultrasound, and orbital computed tomography formed the basis for the diagnoses. Blood from progressor patients was drawn when they were first diagnosed with hyperthyroidism, before any ophthalmopathy symptoms appeared. Ficoll-Paque density gradient centrifugation was used to isolate PBMCs from around 10 ml of fresh peripheral blood. Patients classed as progressors first received a Graves' hyperthyroidism diagnosis and then went on to develop ophthalmopathy during follow-up. Trizol reagent was used to extract total RNA, and RNA quality was then checked on an Agilent 2100 Bioanalyzer. This receptor was obtained from a young man with Graves' hyperthyroidism that later progressed to Graves' ophthalmopathy. The source material was blood.

The DNA is TGTGCCTGGAGCGGCGGGAGTTTGAGCGAGCAGTACTTC. Its amino acids are CAWSGGSLSEQYF. The chain is encoded by TRBV30 joined to TRBJ2-7, with TRBD2 identical over 7 junction bases. Including the terminal cysteine and phenylalanine, the CDR3 comprises 13 residues. Only the CDR3 DNA stays, 39 bases, in frame from base 1. The germline V and J ends show losses of 3 bases and 6 bases respectively, and no gene match explains 8 bases of the junction. CDR1 and CDR2 (GTSNPN, SVGIG) derive from the germline V gene (reference sequence).